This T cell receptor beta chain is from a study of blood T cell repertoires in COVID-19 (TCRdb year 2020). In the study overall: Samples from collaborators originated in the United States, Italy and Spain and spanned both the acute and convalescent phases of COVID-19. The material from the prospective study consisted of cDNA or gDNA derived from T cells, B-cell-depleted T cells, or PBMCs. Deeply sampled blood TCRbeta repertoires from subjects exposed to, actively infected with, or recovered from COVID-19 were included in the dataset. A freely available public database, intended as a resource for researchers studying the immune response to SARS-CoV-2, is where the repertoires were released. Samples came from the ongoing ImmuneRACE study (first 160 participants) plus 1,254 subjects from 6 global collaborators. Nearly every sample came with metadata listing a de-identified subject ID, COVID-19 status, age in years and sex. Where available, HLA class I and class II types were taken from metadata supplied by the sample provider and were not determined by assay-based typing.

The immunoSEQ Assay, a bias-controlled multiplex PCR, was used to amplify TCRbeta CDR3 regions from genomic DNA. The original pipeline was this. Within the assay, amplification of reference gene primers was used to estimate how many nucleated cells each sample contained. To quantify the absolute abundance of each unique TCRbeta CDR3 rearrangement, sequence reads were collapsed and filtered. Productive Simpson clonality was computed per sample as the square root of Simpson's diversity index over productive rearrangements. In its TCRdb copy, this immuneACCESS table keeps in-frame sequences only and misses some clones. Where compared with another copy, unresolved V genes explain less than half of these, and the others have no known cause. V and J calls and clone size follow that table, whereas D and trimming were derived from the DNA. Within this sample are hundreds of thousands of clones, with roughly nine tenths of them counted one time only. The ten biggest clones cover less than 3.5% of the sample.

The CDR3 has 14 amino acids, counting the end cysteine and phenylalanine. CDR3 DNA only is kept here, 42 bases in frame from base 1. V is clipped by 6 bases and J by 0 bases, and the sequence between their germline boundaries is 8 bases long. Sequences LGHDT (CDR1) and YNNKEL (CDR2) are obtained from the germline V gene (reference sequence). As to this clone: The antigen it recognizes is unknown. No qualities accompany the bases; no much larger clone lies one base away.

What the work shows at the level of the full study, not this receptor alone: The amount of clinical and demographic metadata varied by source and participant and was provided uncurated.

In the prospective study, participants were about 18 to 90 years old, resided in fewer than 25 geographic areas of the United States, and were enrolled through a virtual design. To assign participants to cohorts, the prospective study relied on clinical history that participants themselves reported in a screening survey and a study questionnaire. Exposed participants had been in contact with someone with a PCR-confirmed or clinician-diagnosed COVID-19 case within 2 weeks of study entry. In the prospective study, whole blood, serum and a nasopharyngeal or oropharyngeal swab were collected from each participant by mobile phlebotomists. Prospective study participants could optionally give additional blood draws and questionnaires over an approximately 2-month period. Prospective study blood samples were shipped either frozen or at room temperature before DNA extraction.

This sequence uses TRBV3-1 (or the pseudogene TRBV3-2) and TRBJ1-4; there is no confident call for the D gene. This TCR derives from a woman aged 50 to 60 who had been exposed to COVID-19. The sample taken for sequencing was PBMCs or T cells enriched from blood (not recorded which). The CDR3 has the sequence CASRRTATNEKLFF. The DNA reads TGTGCCAGCAGGCGGACTGCAACTAATGAAAAACTGTTTTTT.